The 18 T cell receptor beta chains reported below all come from one sample, sequenced in a study of blood T cells in healthy people across ages. Through a sample-barcoded 5' primer and a J-beta primer mix, a second PCR was run for about 6 to 11 cycles. TCRdb reanalysed the 5' RACE reads using MiXCR and keeps one entry per CDR3 protein. The repertoire holds 1.4 million to 1.5 million distinct CDR3 sequences, with around 42% as singletons. Sequencing was performed on blood. Every receptor here comes from a woman under 30 in good health.

The chain carries TRBV14 and TRBJ1-4; D uncertain. Germline values: CDR1 SGHDN, CDR2 FVKESK. V lost 1 base and J 4 bases, leaving 10 bases between the germline ends. The CDR3 sequence is 15 residues long. CDR3 sequence reads: CASSQVERVNEKLFF. The CDR3 nucleotides read TGTGCCAGCAGCCAAGTCGAGAGGGTTAATGAAAAACTGTTTTTT.

This chain connects TRBV10-3 to TRBJ2-5; D is undetermined. Germline CDR1 ENHRY, CDR2 SYGVKD. The ends were cut back, 3 bases at V and 11 bases at J, with 10 bases in the middle. CDR3 length equals 11 residues. The CDR3 loop is CAISDTAEQYF. The DNA for the CDR3 is TGTGCCATCAGTGACACGGCTGAGCAGTACTTC.

This clonotype was found a few times. The rearrangement uses TRBV5-1 and TRBJ2-7; D possibly corresponds to TRBD1 (6 bases). CDR1 and CDR2 (germline): SGHRS, YFSETQ. V was trimmed by 4 bases and J by 5 bases, leaving 16 bases between them. The CDR3 has 14 amino acids. The CDR3 region is CASSPEQGTNEQYF. The CDR3 coding sequence is TGCGCCAGCAGCCCAGAGCAGGGGACCAACGAGCAGTACTTC.

This chain uses TRBV30 with TRBJ2-1; 9 nucleotides align to TRBD2. The CDR3 covers 13 residues. Germline values: CDR1 GTSNPN, CDR2 SVGIG (reference sequence). V lost 3 bases, J lost 8 bases, and 5 bases stayed unmatched. CDR3 in DNA: TGTGCCTGGAGAAACGCGGGAGGGTATGAGCAGTTCTTC. It is translated as CAWRNAGGYEQFF. Looking up the rest from reference TRBV30 and TRBJ2-1 gives the full variable domain: SQTIHQWPATLVQPVGSPLSLECTVEGTSNPNLYWYRQAAGRGLQLLFYSVGIGQISSEVPQNLSASRPQDRQFILSSKKLLLSDSGFYLCAWRNAGGYEQFFGPGTRLTVL.

This clonotype was seen a few times. The CDR3 here is CASSPLGGADTQYF. For the CDR3, the DNA is TGTGCCAGCAGTCCGTTGGGAGGGGCAGATACGCAGTATTTT. The chain recombines TRBV6-5 with TRBJ2-3; TRBD2 aligns across 7 bases. The CDR3 contains 14 residues. Germline CDR1 MNHEY, CDR2 SVGAGI. Trimming at V came to 5 bases and at J to 4 bases, leaving 6 bases not matched to a gene.

To note about this clonotype: This may stem from a read error, because a much larger clone lies one nucleotide away. The chain employs TRBV4-1 and TRBJ2-1; D unclear. Germline CDR1 and CDR2: MGHRA and YSYEKL. The ends were cut back, 1 base at V and 12 bases at J, with 13 bases in the middle. CDR3 length: 13 residues. The CDR3 DNA follows: TGCGCCAGCAGCCAAGTCGTACATGAGCCGCAGTTCTTC. Residues: CASSQVVHEPQFF.

This clonotype came up many times. This rearrangement joins TRBV6-2 or TRBV6-3 to TRBJ2-7; D possibly corresponds to TRBD1 (6 bases). The CDR3 runs 17 residues. CDR1 MNHEY and CDR2 SVGEGT come from the germline V gene. V lost 0 bases and J lost 3, with 18 bases in between. CDR3 DNA: TGTGCCAGCAGTTACTCGTTGGGATCGGACAGATACTACGAGCAGTACTTC. This gives the protein CASSYSLGSDRYYEQYF.

Note on this clonotype: This could be a read error, since a much larger clone is one nucleotide away. This rearrangement joins TRBV4-1 to TRBJ1-2, with D maybe TRBD1 (6 bases). CDR3 size: 15 residues. Germline V CDR1 and CDR2: MGHRA, YSYEKL. Trimming shortened V by 0 bases and J by 4 bases, and 12 bases separated the two germline ends. The CDR3 is CASSQDPDRVYGYTF. The CDR3 nucleotides read TGCGCCAGCAGCCAAGATCCGGACAGAGTCTATGGCTACACCTTC.

V gene TRBV6-4 combines with J gene TRBJ2-5; 12 nucleotides align to TRBD1. This CDR3 has 14 residues. The V and J ends lost 3 bases and 11 bases, in that order; junction bases with no gene match: 7. Germline CDR1 is MRHNA and CDR2 is SNTAGT. CDR3 protein: CASSEGTGGSEQYF. The CDR3 nucleotides read TGTGCCAGCAGTGAGGGGACAGGGGGCAGTGAGCAGTACTTC.

This clonotype was seen at least ten times. J is TRBJ2-5 and V is TRBV15; D is undetermined. The CDR3 is 11 residues long. Germline values: CDR1 LNHNV, CDR2 YYDKDF (reference sequence). The V and J ends lost 4 bases and 5 bases respectively, with 5 bases between them. CDR3 sequence reads: CATSNRETQYF. The CDR3 DNA follows: TGTGCCACCAGCAATCGGGAGACCCAGTACTTC.

In its sample, this clonotype was seen once. This chain connects TRBV2 to TRBJ2-1, with 9 bases aligning to TRBD2. The V gene end was trimmed by 6 bases and the J gene end by 0 bases; junction bases not matched to a gene: 9. The CDR3 covers 17 residues. CDR1 SNHLY and CDR2 FYNNEI come from the germline V gene. CDR3 DNA sequence: TGTGCCAGCAGGGGAGCGGGAGGTGGGAGCTCCTACAATGAGCAGTTCTTC. This translates into CASRGAGGGSSYNEQFF.

Only a few counts were recorded for this clonotype. The chain links TRBV9 to TRBJ1-2; the D gene is possibly TRBD1 (6 bases). CDR3 length: 14 amino acids. The V end was cut by 3 bases, the J end by 5 bases, with 14 bases between. Germline-derived CDR1 and CDR2 are SGDLS and YYNGEE. The DNA of the CDR3 is TGTGCCAGCAGCGGAACAGGGTCGGGTTATGGCTACACCTTC. Amino acids: CASSGTGSGYGYTF.

The J gene is TRBJ2-2, the V gene TRBV20-1; a weak D match, TRBD1 (5 bases). The germline V and J ends were trimmed by 2 bases and 4 bases, with 17 bases remaining between them. Germline loops: CDR1 DFQATT, CDR2 SNEGSKA (reference sequence). The CDR3 sequence is 16 residues long. The CDR3 protein is CSARPPEGATTGELFF. CDR3 in DNA: TGCAGTGCTAGACCCCCAGAAGGGGCCACCACCGGGGAGCTGTTTTTT.

In regard to this clonotype: One end of the junction fails to match germline, which may point to a read error. This rearrangement joins TRBV24-1 to TRBJ2-1; 8 bases map to TRBD2. The CDR3 is 14 amino acids. Germline V gene lookup returns CDR1 KGHDR and CDR2 SFDVKD. This chain's CDR3 is CATSDSGGGGEQFF. CDR3 sequence (DNA): TGTGCCACCAGTGATAGCGGGGGAGGGGGTGAGCAGTTTTTC.

This clonotype appeared once. The V and J genes are TRBV7-8 and TRBJ2-5; the match to TRBD2 covers 7 bases. Trimming cost V 4 bases and J 13 bases; bases outside gene matches: 6. The CDR3 runs to 11 residues. The V gene's germline CDR1 is SGHVS and CDR2 FQNEAQ. The CDR3 coding sequence is TGTGCCAGCAGCTCCGCGGGAGTCGGGTACTTC. Protein: CASSSAGVGYF.

The rearrangement uses TRBV29-1 and TRBJ2-7, with 7 bases aligning to TRBD1. The CDR3 has 14 residues. Germline CDR1 reads SQVTM; CDR2 reads ANQGSEA. Unmatched junction bases numbered 10, after V lost 7 bases and J lost 1 base. Here the CDR3 reads CSAERTGGSYEQYF. CDR3 DNA sequence: TGCAGCGCCGAACGGACAGGCGGGTCCTACGAGCAGTACTTC.

The V call is TRBV4-1, the J call TRBJ1-2, with TRBD1 identical over 7 bases. The germline CDR1 and CDR2 sequences are MGHRA and YSYEKL. The CDR3 is made up of 15 amino acids. The V gene end was trimmed by 0 bases and the J gene end by 3 bases; junction bases not matched to a gene: 4. The CDR3 DNA is TGCGCCAGCAGCCAAGAAGGGACAGTTCACTATGGCTACACCTTC. Encoded protein: CASSQEGTVHYGYTF.

This clonotype was counted a few times. The chain links TRBV12-3 or TRBV12-4 to TRBJ2-7; D remains unclear. The CDR3 is 15 amino acids. Trimming cost V 4 bases and J 3 bases, with 16 bases left between them. The CDR3 loop is CASSSPRKGNYEQYF. CDR3 in DNA: TGTGCCAGCAGTTCACCCCGGAAAGGGAACTACGAGCAGTACTTC.